What follows are 29 T cell receptor beta chains derived from one specimen sequenced in a study of beta chain features in type 1 diabetes. The whole isolated RNA underwent reverse transcription, so sequencing captured expressed TCRB transcripts. Clones were sequenced by immunoSEQ multiplex PCR, and TCRdb holds only the in-frame ones, with some missing. Of about 900,000 clones in the sample, roughly a sixth were seen once. Input material: naive CD4+ T cells from blood. Every receptor here comes from a woman between 18 and 29 years old in good health.

The chain joins TRBV15 to TRBJ2-1; D ambiguous. The germline V gene has CDR1 LNHNV and CDR2 YYDKDF (reference sequence). This CDR3 has 11 amino acids. Trimming took off 8 bases at V and 6 bases at J, with 8 bases between the two ends. The CDR3 reads CATEGRNEQFF. Here the CDR3 DNA reads TGTGCCACCGAAGGTCGCAATGAGCAGTTCTTC.

This clone was seen only a few times. The J gene is TRBJ2-6, the V gene TRBV7-9; TRBD2 agrees at 7 bases. The V segment lost 2 bases and the J segment 1 base; nucleotides outside the gene matches: 8. Germline V CDR1 and CDR2: SEHNR, FQNEAQ (reference sequence). CDR3 length equals 18 residues. CDR3 sequence: CASSLMERGLSGANVLTF. The CDR3 DNA sequence: TGTGCCAGCAGCTTAATGGAGCGGGGTCTATCTGGGGCCAACGTCCTGACTTTC.

The chain joins TRBV6-6 to TRBJ2-5; 7 positions match TRBD2. After removal of 5 bases from V and 5 bases from J, the junction contained 14 bases not matched to a gene. CDR3 length: 16 amino acids. Germline values: CDR1 MNHNY, CDR2 SVGAGI (reference sequence). The CDR3 region has the DNA TGTGCCAGCAGTCCCCCGCGGGGAGGGCGGATTGAGACCCAGTACTTC. Amino acids: CASSPPRGGRIETQYF.

This clone has just a few counts. The chain couples TRBV5-1 to TRBJ2-3; 13 bases are a match to TRBD2. The CDR3 extends over 14 amino acids. V was pared by 3 bases and J by 14 bases, with 9 bases of the junction left unmatched. Germline lookup yields CDR1 SGHRS and CDR2 YFSETQ. In DNA, the CDR3 is TGCGCCAGCAGCTCCGGGACTAGCGGGATGCCCGGGTATTTT. Its translation: CASSSGTSGMPGYF.

This clone was counted between two and nine times. The genes are TRBV2 and TRBJ1-1; D uncertain. CDR3 size: 13 residues. Trimming removed 6 bases from V and 2 bases from J, with 10 bases in between. Germline V CDR1 and CDR2: SNHLY, FYNNEI. In DNA, the CDR3 is TGTGCCAGCAGAGGTGAGGGTAACACTGAAGCTTTCTTT. Translating gives CASRGEGNTEAFF.

On this clone itself: This sample includes further DNA sequences coding for the same CDR3. The chain uses TRBV10-3 and TRBJ2-7; D is undetermined. The CDR3 covers 11 residues. The germline CDR1 and CDR2 sequences are ENHRY and SYGVKD. V was clipped by 3 bases and J by 2 bases, with 2 bases between them. The CDR3 nucleotides read TGTGCCATCAGTGAAACCTACGAGCAGTACTTC. This sequence encodes CAISETYEQYF.

Concerning this clone: Other DNA sequences in this specimen translate into the identical CDR3. J is TRBJ2-1 and V is TRBV18; D possibly corresponds to TRBD2 (6 bases). From germline, CDR1 is KGHSH and CDR2 LQKENI. The CDR3 is made up of 13 amino acids. The germline V and J ends were trimmed by 3 bases and 5 bases, with 8 bases remaining between them. Here the CDR3 DNA reads TGTGCCAGCTCACCCCGACTAGACAATGAGCAGTTCTTC. Encoded protein: CASSPRLDNEQFF.

In DNA, the CDR3 is TGTGCCAGCTCACCCGGGATCGAGGTCTACGAGCAGTACTTC. Protein: CASSPGIEVYEQYF. The chain employs TRBV18 and TRBJ2-7, with a tentative D call TRBD2 (5 bases). CDR3 size: 14 residues. Germline V gene data show CDR1 as KGHSH and CDR2 as LQKENI. V was pared by 3 bases and J by 3 bases, with 12 bases between.

The chain has TRBV21-1 and TRBJ2-5; the table gives TRBD2 as D, unverified against the DNA. TRBV21-1 is a pseudogene segment. This CDR3 has 14 residues. CDR3 nucleotides: TGTGCCAGCAGCAAAGTTGTGGCGGAAGAGACCCAGTACTTC. Its translation is CASSKVVAEETQYF.

V and J are TRBV4-2 and TRBJ2-7; 9 nucleotides match TRBD2. The CDR3 totals 14 residues. The trim removed 0 bases at V and 7 bases at J, leaving 4 bases unmatched. Germline V gives CDR1 LGHNA, CDR2 YNFKEQ. The CDR3 nucleotides are TGTGCCAGCAGCCAAGACGCGGGAGGGCCTGAGCAGTACTTC. Its translation is CASSQDAGGPEQYF.

This chain joins TRBV6-1 and TRBJ2-3; D remains ambiguous. Germline CDR1 and CDR2: MNHNS and SASEGT. The germline V and J ends were trimmed by 2 bases and 5 bases, with 11 bases remaining between them. CDR3 size: 14 residues. CDR3 nucleotides: TGTGCCAGCAGTGAACGTGGAAGTCTAGATACGCAGTATTTT. This sequence encodes CASSERGSLDTQYF.

J is TRBJ2-7 and V is TRBV27; 9 bases line up with TRBD2. After removal of 0 bases from V and 3 bases from J, the junction contained 9 bases not matched to a gene. This CDR3 is 17 amino acids long. Germline values: CDR1 MNHEY, CDR2 SMNVEV (reference sequence). The CDR3 reads CASSLSGGLANGYEQYF. The DNA for the CDR3 is TGTGCCAGCAGTTTATCGGGAGGACTAGCGAACGGCTACGAGCAGTACTTC.

This clone was detected only a few times. Other nucleotide sequences from this sample produce the same CDR3. The J gene is TRBJ2-3, the V gene TRBV28; D is unresolved. CDR3 length: 12 amino acids. V was clipped by 6 bases and J by 0 bases, with 4 bases between them. Germline values: CDR1 MDHEN, CDR2 SYDVKM. The CDR3 region has the DNA TGTGCCAGCAGATCCAGCACAGATACGCAGTATTTT. It specifies CASRSSTDTQYF.

The J gene is TRBJ1-3, the V gene TRBV5-1; D not resolved. The CDR3 is 15 amino acids. Germline V gives CDR1 SGHRS, CDR2 YFSETQ. Between the trimmed V and J ends, which lost 1 base and 0 bases, there was a span of 8 bases. The CDR3 nucleotides are TGCGCCAGCAGCTTGCTCCCTAGCTCTGGAAACACCATATATTTT. Amino acids: CASSLLPSSGNTIYF.

This clone was observed a handful of times. DNA of the CDR3: TGTGCCATCAGGGACGGACAGGGGTTCTACGAGCAGTACTTC. It translates to CAIRDGQGFYEQYF. The chain carries TRBV10-3 and TRBJ2-7; 9 bases map to TRBD1. The CDR3 has 14 amino acids. The germline CDR1 and CDR2 sequences are ENHRY and SYGVKD. V was clipped by 6 bases and J by 3 bases; unmatched bases: 6.

The chain carries TRBV7-8 and TRBJ2-3; TRBD1 agrees at 7 bases. Trimming at V came to 0 bases and at J to 4 bases, leaving 13 bases not matched to a gene. CDR1 SGHVS and CDR2 FQNEAQ come from the germline V gene. CDR3 size: 18 residues. The DNA of the CDR3 is TGTGCCAGCAGCTTAGCGATTAAAGGGGGCCTCTTTTCAGATACGCAGTATTTT. Its translation: CASSLAIKGGLFSDTQYF.

This clone has more than one count but fewer than ten. The chain joins TRBV10-2 to TRBJ2-7; D may be TRBD1 or TRBD2 (6 bases each). In germline, CDR1 is WSHSY, CDR2 SAAADI. This CDR3 region has 12 residues. Trimming took off 8 bases at V and 6 bases at J, with 14 bases between the two ends. CDR3: CASEGGTSEQYF. The CDR3 nucleotides read TGCGCCAGCGAGGGGGGTACGAGCGAGCAGTACTTC.

The rearrangement uses TRBV5-1 and TRBJ2-1, with D possibly TRBD2 on 6 matching bases. V lost 0 bases, J lost 6 bases, and 10 bases lay in between. The germline gives CDR1 SGHRS, CDR2 YFSETQ. There are 14 residues in the CDR3. The CDR3 spells CASSLGVGGNEQFF. CDR3 nucleotide sequence: TGCGCCAGCAGCTTGGGTGTGGGGGGCAATGAGCAGTTCTTC.

This clone was recorded a few times. The V and J genes are TRBV21-1 and TRBJ2-1; TRBD2 is the table's D call, not checked against the DNA. TRBV21-1 is a listed pseudogene. CDR3 length: 19 amino acids. CDR3 residues: CASSKGREIAEVPYNEQFF. CDR3 nucleotide sequence: TGTGCCAGCAGCAAAGGGAGAGAGATAGCGGAAGTCCCCTACAATGAGCAGTTCTTC.

A few counts support this clone. The chain links TRBV7-9 to TRBJ2-1, with 12 bases fitting TRBD1. Trimming removed 5 bases from V and 9 bases from J; junction bases left unmatched: 8. Germline CDR1 and CDR2: SEHNR and FQNEAQ (reference sequence). CDR3 length equals 15 residues. In DNA form, the CDR3 reads TGTGCCAGCAGCCACTGGGACAGGGGGCCCGGTGAGCAGTTCTTC. Its translation: CASSHWDRGPGEQFF.

The chain couples TRBV9 to TRBJ2-7, with TRBD2 as a possible D gene (6 bases). From germline, CDR1 is SGDLS and CDR2 YYNGEE. There are 14 residues in the CDR3. Trimming took 1 base from V and 2 from J, leaving 10 bases between them. CDR3 in amino acids: CASSVRGNTYEQYF. CDR3 DNA: TGTGCCAGCAGCGTACGCGGGAACACCTACGAGCAGTACTTC. Based on the CDR3 plus reference TRBV9 and TRBJ2-7, the full variable domain is DSGVTQTPKHLITATGQRVTLRCSPRSGDLSVYWYQQSLDQGLQFLIQYYNGEERAKGNILERFSAQQFPDLHSELNLSSLELGDSALYFCASSVRGNTYEQYFGPGTRLTVT.

The table lists this clone with a few counts. Written as DNA, the CDR3 is TGTGCCAGCTCACCGACGGGGAATAGCAATCAGCCCCAGCATTTT. It codes for CASSPTGNSNQPQHF. The rearrangement joins TRBV18 to TRBJ1-5; D unresolved. CDR1 KGHSH and CDR2 LQKENI come from the germline V gene. V lost 3 bases to trimming and J lost 0 bases, with 9 bases between them. The CDR3 consists of 15 residues.

This clone occurred a few times. The rearrangement uses TRBV5-4 and TRBJ2-5; D unresolved. Germline-derived CDR1 and CDR2 are SGHNT and YYREEE (reference sequence). The V gene lost 0 bases and the J gene lost 7 bases, with 16 bases spanning the gap. This CDR3 contains 15 residues. CDR3 nucleotides: TGTGCCAGCAGCTTGGGGACGACCCAAGAGAGGACCCAGTACTTC. This codes for CASSLGTTQERTQYF.

The sample holds a few counts of this clone. The V call is TRBV18, the J call TRBJ1-2; tentative D call: TRBD1 (6 bases). This CDR3 spans 13 amino acids. Germline V lookup: CDR1 KGHSH, CDR2 LQKENI. Trimming cost V 6 bases and J 2 bases, with 10 bases left between them. CDR3 region: CASSYDRNYGYTF. The CDR3 DNA is TGTGCCAGCTCGTACGACAGGAACTATGGCTACACCTTC.

V and J are TRBV15 and TRBJ2-5, with D tentatively TRBD1 or TRBD2 (7 bases each). The CDR3 totals 16 residues. In germline, CDR1 is LNHNV, CDR2 YYDKDF (reference sequence). V was pared by 7 bases and J by 4 bases, with 22 bases between. This CDR3 is CATKSRLGRGLETQYF. DNA for the CDR3: TGTGCCACCAAGAGCAGACTGGGGAGGGGGCTAGAGACCCAGTACTTC.

The chain recombines TRBV7-2 with TRBJ2-7; D gene ambiguous. V lost 4 bases and J lost 5, with 15 bases in between. Germline-derived CDR1 and CDR2 are SGHTA and FQGNSA. CDR3 length: 14 residues. The CDR3 spells CASSSPRRVHEQYF. CDR3 nucleotide sequence: TGTGCCAGCAGCTCACCGAGAAGGGTTCACGAGCAGTACTTC.

This clone occurred a few times. The rearrangement joins TRBV28 to TRBJ2-3; D unclear. CDR1 and CDR2 from the germline V gene are MDHEN and SYDVKM. With 2 bases removed from V and 6 bases from J, the gap between germline ends came to 6 bases. This CDR3 contains 12 residues. The chain's CDR3 is CASSLGSDTQYF. The CDR3 nucleotides read TGTGCCAGCAGTTTAGGATCCGATACGCAGTATTTT. The full variable domain, with the rest looked up from reference TRBV28 and TRBJ2-3, is DVKVTQSSRYLVKRTGEKVFLECVQDMDHENMFWYRQDPGLGLRLIYFSYDVKMKEKGDIPEGYSVSREKKERFSLILESASTNQTSMYLCASSLGSDTQYFGPGTRLTVL.

A few counts support this clone. The rearrangement links TRBV5-4 to TRBJ2-1, with TRBD2 matching 12 bases. This CDR3 region has 15 residues. V was pared by 4 bases and J by 8 bases, with 7 bases of the junction left unmatched. Germline assignment: CDR1 SGHNT and CDR2 YYREEE (reference sequence). This chain's CDR3 is CASSPGLAGRDEQFF. The CDR3 DNA reads TGTGCCAGCAGCCCGGGACTAGCGGGCCGGGATGAGCAGTTCTTC.

In this sample, this clone turned up a few times. V and J are TRBV4-2 and TRBJ2-4; the D gene could be TRBD1 or TRBD2 (5 bases each). The V gene's germline CDR1 is LGHNA and CDR2 YNFKEQ. CDR3 length: 15 residues. Trimming left V 0 bases short and J 3 bases short, with 9 bases between. The CDR3 DNA reads as TGTGCCAGCAGCCAAGATGAGGGGATCAAAAACATTCAGTACTTC. It is translated as CASSQDEGIKNIQYF.